Sequencing of this T cell receptor beta chain was carried out in a study of blood T cell repertoires in COVID-19. Turning to the study itself: Specimens from acute and convalescent COVID-19 originated in the United States, Italy and Spain.

V shed 2 bases and J 8 bases; nucleotides not matched to a gene: 6. Germline CDR1 SGHRS, CDR2 YFSETQ. The CDR3 has 14 residues. Generated by immunoSEQ multiplex PCR, the TCRdb table keeps only in-frame clones and is missing some. There are around 150,000 clones in the sample; approximately 83% occur only once, and approximately 12% lies in the top ten. Participants were aged about 18 to 90 years, lived in roughly 23 US areas, and enrolled virtually. Participants had their cohort set by participant-reported clinical history. In Cohort 3, a recovered donor had either two negative PCRs, clearance, or symptom resolution.

Specimen: PBMCs or T cells enriched from blood (not recorded which). The chain couples TRBV5-1 to TRBJ2-1; 8 nucleotides match TRBD1. This receptor was taken from a woman in her sixties or seventies who had recovered from COVID-19. CDR3 loop: CASSLRTGMDEQFF. The CDR3, as DNA: TGCGCCAGCAGCTTACGGACAGGGATGGATGAGCAGTTCTTC.